This is a list of T cell receptor beta chains from one sample in a study of blood T cell repertoires in COVID-19. Assay: immunoSEQ multiplex PCR; the TCRdb copy retains only in-frame clones and omits some. This table has about 280,000 clones, 82% appearing once. The material sequenced was PBMCs or T cells enriched from blood (not recorded which). Source of these receptors: a man aged 35-49 years who had been exposed to COVID-19. The CDR3 runs from the conserved cysteine through the conserved F or W. Each record gives: clone size, D gene, J gene, V gene, CDR3 protein, CDR3 DNA. The D gene is left open where the match is weak. A row's size may be missing; if present it is once, few, many or a size class.

NA | NA | TRBJ1-5 | TRBV6-5 | CASSYVQGNQPQHF | TGTGCCAGCAGTTATGTCCAGGGGAATCAGCCCCAGCATTTT
NA | TRBD1 | TRBJ2-7 | TRBV12-3/TRBV12-4 | CASKKSQGNEQYF | TGTGCCAGCAAAAAGTCACAGGGGAACGAGCAGTACTTC
NA | TRBD2 | TRBJ2-7 | TRBV18 | CASSPPASGGYEQYF | TGTGCCAGCTCACCACCGGCTAGCGGGGGGTACGAGCAGTACTTC
NA | NA | TRBJ2-1 | TRBV2 | CASSRDTYNEQFF | TGTGCCAGCAGTAGGGACACCTACAATGAGCAGTTCTTC
NA | NA | TRBJ1-2 | TRBV29-1 | CSVEDPMGRDGYTF | TGCAGCGTTGAAGATCCCATGGGGAGAGACGGCTACACCTTC
NA | TRBD2 | TRBJ2-1 | TRBV11-3 | CASSLAASGILNEQFF | TGTGCCAGCAGCTTAGCGGCTAGCGGGATCTTAAATGAGCAGTTCTTC
NA | NA | TRBJ2-7 | TRBV4-1 | CASSQGGRNEQYF | TGCGCCAGCAGCCAAGGTGGGAGGAACGAGCAGTACTTC
NA | NA | TRBJ2-6 | TRBV27 | CASSRRHSLSGANVLTF | TGTGCCAGCAGCCGTAGACACTCACTCTCTGGGGCCAACGTCCTGACTTTC
NA | NA | TRBJ1-5 | TRBV9 | CASSARGWDNQPQHF | TGTGCCAGCAGCGCCAGGGGCTGGGACAATCAGCCCCAGCATTTT
NA | NA | TRBJ2-1 | TRBV19 | CASVSRGQYNEQFF | TGTGCCAGTGTATCCAGGGGTCAGTACAATGAGCAGTTCTTC
NA | TRBD2 | TRBJ2-2 | TRBV27 | CASMESSGGSGELFF | TGTGCCAGCATGGAATCTAGCGGGGGGTCCGGGGAGCTGTTTTTT
once | NA | TRBJ2-7 | TRBV5-6 | CASRGAAYEQYF | TGTGCCAGCAGGGGGGCCGCCTACGAGCAGTACTTC
NA | NA | TRBJ2-2 | TRBV11-1 | CASSAAQGIGELFF | TGTGCCAGCAGCGCCGCACAGGGAATCGGGGAGCTGTTTTTT
NA | TRBD2 | TRBJ2-3 | TRBV5-4 | CASSSRSGLAADTQYF | TGTGCCAGCAGCTCGCGTTCGGGACTAGCTGCAGATACGCAGTATTTT
once | TRBD2 | TRBJ2-7 | TRBV29-1 | CSVLTSGRPYEQYF | TGCAGCGTCTTGACTAGCGGGAGACCCTACGAGCAGTACTTC
once | NA | TRBJ1-2 | TRBV19 | CASSVSLRDLGAF | TGTGCCAGTAGTGTGTCGTTGCGAGACCTGGGCGCCTTC
NA | NA | TRBJ1-1 | TRBV29-1 | CSVEQNTEAFF | TGCAGCGTTGAACAGAACACTGAAGCTTTCTTT
once | TRBD2 | TRBJ2-1 | TRBV19 | CASKRWRSGSGNEQFF | TGTGCCAGTAAACGTTGGCGTAGCGGGAGTGGTAATGAGCAGTTCTTC
once | NA | TRBJ1-2 | TRBV15 | CATSTPLDLGRAIYGYTF | TGTGCCACCAGCACACCCCTAGACCTAGGCAGGGCAATCTATGGCTACACCTTC
once | TRBD2 | TRBJ2-1 | TRBV9 | CASRRGGSGVDEQFF | TGTGCCAGCAGGAGGGGCGGGAGCGGGGTCGATGAGCAGTTCTTC
once | NA | TRBJ2-3 | TRBV10-1 | CASSEVLEGEYF | TGCGCCAGCAGTGAGGTGCTAGAGGGGGAGTATTTT
NA | NA | TRBJ1-2 | TRBV7-9 | CASSLRWGYTF | TGTGCCAGCAGCCTCAGGTGGGGCTACACCTTC
NA | TRBD1 | TRBJ1-2 | TRBV3-1/TRBV3-2 | CASSQGDRGNYGYTF | TGTGCCAGCAGCCAAGGGGACAGGGGTAACTATGGCTACACCTTC
NA | NA | TRBJ2-1 | TRBV7-2 | CASSLASATYNEQFF | TGTGCCAGCAGCTTAGCTAGCGCGACGTACAATGAGCAGTTCTTC
NA | TRBD2 | TRBJ2-3 | TRBV5-4 | CASSGLAGVADTQYF | TGTGCCAGCAGCGGACTAGCGGGAGTAGCAGATACGCAGTATTTT
NA | NA | TRBJ1-1 | TRBV30 | CAWSAAGATNTEAFF | TGTGCCTGGAGTGCCGCAGGGGCGACTAACACTGAAGCTTTCTTT
once | NA | TRBJ1-2 | TRBV7-8 | CASSERGQNTNYGYTF | TGTGCCAGCAGCGAAAGAGGACAGAATACTAACTATGGCTACACCTTC
NA | NA | TRBJ2-2 | TRBV9 | CASSGAGFTGELFF | TGTGCCAGCAGCGGGGCAGGGTTCACCGGGGAGCTGTTTTTT
few | NA | TRBJ2-3 | TRBV10-3 | CAISPSGGTDTQYF | TGTGCCATCAGCCCTTCCGGGGGCACAGATACGCAGTATTTT
few | NA | TRBJ2-5 | TRBV14 | CASSQALAALETQYF | TGTGCCAGCAGCCAAGCCCTAGCAGCATTAGAGACCCAGTACTTC
few | NA | TRBJ1-2 | TRBV7-8 | CASSIAGHLYGYTF | TGTGCCAGCAGCATAGCGGGACACCTCTATGGCTACACCTTC
NA | NA | TRBJ2-7 | TRBV4-1 | CASSIRQGFSDEQYF | TGCGCCAGCAGCATCCGCCAGGGGTTCTCCGACGAGCAGTACTTC